Below are 22 T cell receptor beta chains sequenced from a single sample in a study of blood T cells in healthy people across ages. Primers used in a second PCR of about 6 to 11 cycles were a sample-barcoded 5' primer and a J-beta primer mix. TCRdb recomputed calls from the 5' RACE reads with MiXCR, one row per CDR3 protein. The data show about 670,000 distinct CDR3 sequences, less than 45% seen once. The sequencing sample was made of blood. These receptors were taken from a man at least 80 years old in good health.

V gene TRBV9 combines with J gene TRBJ2-3; 7 bases align to TRBD1. The V gene end was trimmed by 4 bases and the J gene end by 2 bases; junction bases not matched to a gene: 13. This CDR3 has 17 amino acids. The germline CDR1 and CDR2 sequences are SGDLS and YYNGEE. CDR3: CASSPLRGRIFTDTQYF. In DNA form, the CDR3 reads TGTGCCAGCAGCCCCCTTAGGGGGCGGATTTTCACAGATACGCAGTATTTT.

This chain connects TRBV6-6 to TRBJ2-3; TRBD1 matches at 7 bases. Germline CDR1 reads MNHNY; CDR2 reads SVGAGI (reference sequence). The trim removed 0 bases at V and 14 bases at J, leaving 8 bases unmatched. This CDR3 region has 13 residues. The CDR3 sequence: CASSYSQGGLSYF. Here the CDR3 DNA reads TGTGCCAGCAGTTACTCGCAAGGGGGCCTCTCGTATTTT.

This clonotype was detected a few times. One end of the junction is discordant with germline, which a read error may explain. Written as DNA, the CDR3 is TGTGCCGGCAGCCTCCCGGGACGCGCTAACAATGAGCAGTTCTTC. This gives the protein CAGSLPGRANNEQFF. The rearrangement links TRBV7-3 to TRBJ2-1; D may be TRBD1 or TRBD2 (5 bases each). The germline V gene encodes CDR1 SGHTA and CDR2 FQGTGA. This CDR3 comprises 15 residues. Based on the CDR3 plus reference TRBV7-3 and TRBJ2-1, the full variable domain is GAGVSQTPSNKVTEKGKYVELRCDPISGHTALYWYRQSLGQGPEFLIYFQGTGAADDSGLPNDRFFAVRPEGSVSTLKIQRTERGDSAVYLCAGSLPGRANNEQFFGPGTRLTVL.

The V and J genes are TRBV6-2 or TRBV6-3 and TRBJ2-3, with 9 bases lining up with TRBD1. The length of the CDR3 is 16 residues. CDR1 is MNHEY and CDR2 is SVGEGT in the germline V gene. With V trimmed by 5 bases and J by 4 bases, 10 bases remained unmatched. This chain's CDR3 is CASSATGGGGADTQYF. Here the CDR3 DNA reads TGTGCCAGCAGTGCAACAGGGGGCGGCGGTGCAGATACGCAGTATTTT.

V and J are TRBV4-3 and TRBJ1-2; TRBD1 matches 7 bases. CDR1 LGHNA and CDR2 YSLEER come from the germline V gene. CDR3 length: 15 residues. The junction had 8 bases not matched to a gene; V was cut back by 0 bases and J by 7 bases. CDR3 bases: TGCGCCAGCAGCCAAGAGAGGACAGGAACGAGTGGCTACACCTTC. This gives the protein CASSQERTGTSGYTF.

The sample holds a few counts of this clonotype. The chain carries TRBV6-2 or TRBV6-3 and TRBJ2-1, with TRBD2 matching 14 bases. The CDR3 has 15 residues. Germline loops: CDR1 MNHEY, CDR2 SVGEGT. The V gene end was trimmed by 2 bases and the J gene end by 10 bases; junction bases not matched to a gene: 4. The CDR3 reads CASSYRGLAGEEQFF. The CDR3 region has the DNA TGTGCCAGCAGTTACCGGGGACTAGCGGGAGAGGAGCAGTTCTTC.

The rearrangement links TRBV20-1 to TRBJ2-1; a possible D gene is TRBD2 (6 bases). This CDR3 region has 15 residues. Germline CDR1 DFQATT, CDR2 SNEGSKA (reference sequence). V gave up 3 bases and J gave up 8 bases, with 20 bases separating them. Here the CDR3 DNA reads TGCAGTGCTAGTCTCGGGGGATGGGGAAAGGATGAGCAGTTCTTC. This gives the protein CSASLGGWGKDEQFF.

This clonotype was observed many times. CDR3 sequence (DNA): TGTGCCAGCAGTTTTCAAGCGGGCTTCACAGATACGCAGTATTTT. It yields the protein CASSFQAGFTDTQYF. The chain couples TRBV28 to TRBJ2-3, with a weak D call TRBD2 (6 bases). CDR3 length: 15 residues. V was shortened by 3 bases and J by 2 bases, with 12 bases between the two germline ends. Looked up from germline, CDR1 is MDHEN and CDR2 is SYDVKM.

The V gene is TRBV20-1, the J gene TRBJ2-2; D is perhaps TRBD1 (6 bases). Trimming took off 3 bases at V and 7 bases at J, with 12 bases between the two ends. Germline V gives CDR1 DFQATT, CDR2 SNEGSKA (reference sequence). This CDR3 is built from 13 residues. The CDR3: CSARRRGGGELFF. In nucleotides, the CDR3 is TGCAGTGCTAGGCGCAGGGGTGGCGGGGAGCTGTTTTTT.

This clonotype was observed many times. The chain recombines TRBV20-1 with TRBJ2-5; D not certain. The germline V gene has CDR1 DFQATT and CDR2 SNEGSKA (reference sequence). Trimming cost V 6 bases and J 2 bases, with 7 bases left between them. There are 11 residues in the CDR3. The CDR3 nucleotides are TGCAGTGCATATAATCAAGAGACCCAGTACTTC. Protein product: CSAYNQETQYF.

The table lists this clonotype with many counts. The rearrangement uses TRBV29-1 and TRBJ2-5; tentative D call: TRBD2 (6 bases). The CDR3 has 12 residues. V was clipped by 3 bases and J by 4 bases, with 9 bases between them. Germline V lookup: CDR1 SQVTM, CDR2 ANQGSEA. The CDR3 nucleotides read TGCAGCGTTGAGGAGGGCCGAGAGACCCAGTACTTC. This sequence encodes CSVEEGRETQYF.

The chain links TRBV20-1 to TRBJ2-6; 7 nucleotides line up with TRBD2. The CDR3 is made up of 14 amino acids. V shed 2 bases, J shed 3 bases, and the junction held 1 base outside the gene matches. Germline CDR1 and CDR2: DFQATT and SNEGSKA (reference sequence). The CDR3 nucleotides are TGCAGTGCTAGACCGGGAGGTGGGGCCAACGTCCTGACTTTC. It specifies CSARPGGGANVLTF.

As for this clonotype: This could be a read error, since a much larger clone is one nucleotide away. The chain joins TRBV5-1 to TRBJ1-1, with 7 bases matching TRBD1. This CDR3 comprises 13 residues. After removal of 0 bases from V and 6 bases from J, the junction contained 2 bases not matched to a gene. The germline V gene has CDR1 SGHRS and CDR2 YFSETQ. The CDR3 loop is CASSLGGGPEAFF. In DNA, the CDR3 is TGCGCCAGCAGCTTGGGAGGGGGCCCTGAAGCTTTCTTT. Based on the CDR3 plus reference TRBV5-1 and TRBJ1-1, the full variable domain is KAGVTQTPRYLIKTRGQQVTLSCSPISGHRSVSWYQQTPGQGLQFLFEYFSETQRNKGNFPGRFSGRQFSNSRSEMNVSTLELGDSALYLCASSLGGGPEAFFGQGTRLTVV.

This clonotype was observed a few times. The chain uses TRBV25-1 and TRBJ2-5; 10 bases line up with TRBD2. CDR3 length: 15 residues. Germline V CDR1 and CDR2: MGHDK, SYGVNS. After removal of 2 bases from V and 7 bases from J, the junction contained 7 bases not matched to a gene. The CDR3 sequence: CASSEGSSGSGTQYF. The CDR3 DNA is TGTGCCAGCAGTGAAGGTTCTAGCGGGAGTGGGACCCAGTACTTC.

V usage is TRBV27 and J usage is TRBJ1-4; D might be TRBD1 (6 bases). V lost 4 bases, J lost 7 bases, and 16 bases lay in between. The germline gives CDR1 MNHEY, CDR2 SMNVEV (reference sequence). CDR3 length: 15 amino acids. For the CDR3, the DNA is TGTGCCAGCAGTTCCAACACTGACAGGCCTGAAAAACTGTTTTTT. Its protein is CASSSNTDRPEKLFF.

The chain is built from TRBV20-1 and TRBJ1-1; 7 bases are shared with TRBD1. The CDR3 runs to 15 residues. Trimming cost V 6 bases and J 0 bases; bases outside gene matches: 10. From germline, CDR1 is DFQATT and CDR2 SNEGSKA (reference sequence). In DNA, the CDR3 is TGCAGTGCCGGAGGGGGCGGCACGGTGAACACTGAAGCTTTCTTT. It specifies CSAGGGGTVNTEAFF.

The chain has TRBV20-1 and TRBJ1-1; possible D gene TRBD1, 5 bases. V was cut by 0 bases and J by 1 base, with 15 bases left in between. This CDR3 contains 16 residues. In germline, CDR1 is DFQATT, CDR2 SNEGSKA (reference sequence). This chain's CDR3 is CSARESGGGENTEAFF. The CDR3 DNA follows: TGCAGTGCTAGAGAATCTGGCGGGGGGGAGAACACTGAAGCTTTCTTT.

The rearrangement uses TRBV12-3 or TRBV12-4 and TRBJ2-3; 9 bases are shared with TRBD1. This CDR3 is built from 15 residues. J was trimmed by 2 bases and V by 4 bases; bases with no gene match: 4. The CDR3 DNA reads TGTGCCAGCAGTTACCGGGACAGGGCCACAGATACGCAGTATTTT. This translates into CASSYRDRATDTQYF.

This chain connects TRBV4-1 to TRBJ2-1, with 8 nucleotides matching TRBD2. V shed 0 bases and J 5 bases; nucleotides not matched to a gene: 15. Germline CDR1 is MGHRA and CDR2 is YSYEKL. This CDR3 contains 19 residues. CDR3 residues: CASSQDSLGGRGVNNEQFF. In nucleotides, the CDR3 is TGCGCCAGCAGCCAAGACAGCCTGGGGGGGCGGGGGGTCAACAATGAGCAGTTCTTC.

The chain combines TRBV6-2 or TRBV6-3 with TRBJ2-1; 10 bases agree with TRBD2. V gave up 7 bases and J gave up 2 bases; unmatched junction bases: 5. Germline-derived CDR1 and CDR2 are MNHEY and SVGEGT. The CDR3 has 15 amino acids. CDR3 protein: CASTFSGGPYNEQFF. The CDR3, as DNA: TGTGCCAGCACTTTTAGCGGGGGGCCCTACAATGAGCAGTTCTTC.

The chain recombines TRBV6-2 or TRBV6-3 with TRBJ2-4; no clear D. The end of the DNA fits TRBJ2-7 better, so the J call may be wrong. The CDR3 is 11 residues long. Germline CDR1 reads MNHEY; CDR2 reads SVGEGT. CDR3 nucleotide sequence: TGTGCCAGCAGCCGCGAAGGCGAGCAGTACTTC. Protein product: CASSREGEQYF.

V is TRBV6-2 or TRBV6-3 and J is TRBJ1-6; 8 bases line up with TRBD1. The CDR3 covers 14 residues. V shed 5 bases and J 14 bases; nucleotides not matched to a gene: 11. CDR1 and CDR2 (germline): MNHEY, SVGEGT. CDR3 nucleotide sequence: TGTGCCAGCAGTGAGGACAGGGCACGGGCGGCCCTCCACTTT. Protein sequence: CASSEDRARAALHF.